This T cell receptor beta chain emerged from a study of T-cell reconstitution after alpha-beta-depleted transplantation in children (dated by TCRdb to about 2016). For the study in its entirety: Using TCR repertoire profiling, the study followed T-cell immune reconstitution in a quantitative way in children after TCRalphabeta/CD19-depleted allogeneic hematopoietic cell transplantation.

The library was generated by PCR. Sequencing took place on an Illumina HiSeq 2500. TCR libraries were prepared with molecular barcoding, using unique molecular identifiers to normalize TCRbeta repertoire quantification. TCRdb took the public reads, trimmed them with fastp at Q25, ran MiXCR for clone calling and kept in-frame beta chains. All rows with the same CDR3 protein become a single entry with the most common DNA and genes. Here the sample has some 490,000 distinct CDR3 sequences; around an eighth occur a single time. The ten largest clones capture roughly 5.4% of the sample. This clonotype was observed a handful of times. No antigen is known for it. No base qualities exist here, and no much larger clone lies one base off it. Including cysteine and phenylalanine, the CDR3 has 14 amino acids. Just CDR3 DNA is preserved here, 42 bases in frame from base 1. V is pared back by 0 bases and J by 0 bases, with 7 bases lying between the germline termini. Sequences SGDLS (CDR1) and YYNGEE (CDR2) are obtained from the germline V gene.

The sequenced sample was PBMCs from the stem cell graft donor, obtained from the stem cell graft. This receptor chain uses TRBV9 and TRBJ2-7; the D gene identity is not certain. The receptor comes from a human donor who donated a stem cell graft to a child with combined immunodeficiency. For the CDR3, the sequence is CASSVGHNSYEQYF. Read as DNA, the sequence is TGTGCCAGCAGCGTAGGCCACAACTCCTACGAGCAGTACTTC.